This is a list of T cell receptor beta chains from one sample in a study of blood T cell repertoires in COVID-19. Only in-frame clones appear in the TCRdb table, and some are missing; sequencing was by immunoSEQ multiplex PCR. The sample consists of 390,000 or so clones, roughly 90% of them appearing once. The source material was peripheral blood. These receptors were collected from a woman in her thirties with active or convalescent COVID-19. Each CDR3 is given with its conserved first and last residue. Fields, in order: J gene, clone size, V gene, D gene, CDR3 length, CDR3 protein, CDR3 DNA. A D gene is named only where the DNA matches it firmly. Some rows have no size entry. The others give once, few or many, or a class for an expanded clone.

TRBJ2-2 | - | TRBV11-2 | - | 17 | CASSPRTPGVDAGELFF | TGTGCCAGCAGCCCAAGGACCCCGGGAGTAGACGCCGGGGAGCTGTTTTTT
TRBJ2-7 | few | TRBV3-1/TRBV3-2 | TRBD1 | 14 | CASSLRTGSNEQYF | TGTGCCAGCAGCCTGAGGACAGGTTCAAACGAGCAGTACTTC
TRBJ1-3 | - | TRBV7-2 | - | 16 | CASSSEAFSSGNTIYF | TGTGCCAGCAGCTCGGAGGCCTTTAGCTCTGGAAACACCATATATTTT
TRBJ2-1 | once | TRBV19 | - | 15 | CASSIVTGVGNEQFF | TGTGCCAGTAGTATCGTGACGGGAGTTGGCAATGAGCAGTTCTTC
TRBJ1-1 | - | TRBV4-1 | TRBD1 | 14 | CASSQYGTETEAFF | TGCGCCAGCAGCCAATATGGGACAGAAACTGAAGCTTTCTTT
TRBJ1-6 | - | TRBV10-3 | - | 15 | CAISPELQGYSPLHF | TGTGCCATCAGCCCCGAACTTCAGGGGTATTCACCCCTCCACTTT
TRBJ1-6 | - | TRBV6-5 | - | 14 | CASSPTGNNSPLHF | TGTGCCAGCAGTCCTACAGGGAACAATTCACCCCTCCACTTT
TRBJ1-1 | - | TRBV5-5 | TRBD1 | 17 | CASSMPTGNFPNTEAFF | TGTGCCAGCAGCATGCCGACAGGGAATTTCCCGAACACTGAAGCTTTCTTT
TRBJ2-1 | - | TRBV27 | - | 14 | CASSAGSSYNEQFF | TGTGCCAGCAGTGCAGGAAGCTCCTACAATGAGCAGTTCTTC
TRBJ1-5 | - | TRBV27 | - | 14 | CASRDLGSNQPQHF | TGTGCCAGCAGGGATTTGGGCAGCAATCAGCCCCAGCATTTT
TRBJ2-3 | - | TRBV5-1 | TRBD2 | 19 | CASSSGLAGGIWNTDTQYF | TGCGCCAGCAGCTCGGGACTAGCGGGGGGAATTTGGAACACAGATACGCAGTATTTT
TRBJ2-1 | - | TRBV27 | - | 14 | CASSFRGSYNEQFF | TGTGCCAGCAGTTTCCGGGGCTCCTACAATGAGCAGTTCTTC
TRBJ2-7 | - | TRBV29-1 | - | 14 | CSVEAWGPQAEQYF | TGCAGCGTTGAAGCTTGGGGCCCCCAGGCCGAGCAGTACTTC
TRBJ1-1 | - | TRBV5-1 | TRBD1 | 14 | CASSYIQGASEAFF | TGCGCCAGCAGTTATATACAGGGGGCTAGTGAAGCTTTCTTT